Listed here is a single T cell receptor beta chain. Its antigen is unknown. The data were obtained in a study of cytomegalovirus exposure and HLA in healthy donors. Findings of the study overall: Because they were indistinguishable, some V segments, including TRBV6-2 and TRBV6-3, were excluded.

Vbeta (60) and Jbeta (13) primers were used in the PCR. The data were produced by immunoSEQ multiplex PCR, yet TCRdb's version contains in-frame clones alone and is incomplete. Of about 200,000 clones in the sample, 70% to 80% were seen once. The germline V gene has CDR1 LNHNV and CDR2 YYDKDF (reference sequence). The CDR3 has 16 amino acids. With 0 bases clipped from V and 6 bases from J, the junction kept 8 bases outside the gene matches. The chain joins TRBV15 to TRBJ1-1, with 9 bases that match TRBD1. The sequenced sample was PBMCs. The receptor was isolated from a male donor in good health and CMV-seropositive. The CDR3 sequence is CATSRDTGGASPEAFF. CDR3 coding DNA: TGTGCCACCAGCAGAGATACAGGGGGCGCTTCCCCTGAAGCTTTCTTT.